This T cell receptor (beta chain) was documented in a study of cytomegalovirus exposure and HLA in healthy donors. PCR used 60 Vbeta primers and 13 Jbeta primers. The table came from immunoSEQ multiplex PCR; TCRdb's copy has only in-frame clones and leaves some out. The top ten hold around 0.1% of the sample, which has 180,000 or so clones, 82% seen once. With 5 bases clipped from V and 3 bases from J, the junction kept 3 bases outside the gene matches. The CDR3 spans 13 residues. CDR1 is LNHDA and CDR2 is SQIVND in the germline V gene (reference sequence). The study, taken as a whole, reports: A later look showed TCR association rates differing by HLA locus, highest for DRB1 and lowest for HLA-C. With later analysis, a missense DCLRE1C variant became linked to TCR beta V- and J-gene trimming.

This clone has just a few counts. Antigen unknown. The chain carries TRBV19 and TRBJ2-5; 7 nucleotides align to TRBD1. The clonotype comes from a boy between 2 and 15 years old in good health and CMV-seronegative. Sequencing used PBMCs. The CDR3 bases are TGTGCCAGTAGTCCCGACAGGGAAGAGACCCAGTACTTC. It specifies CASSPDREETQYF. Full variable domain (missing parts from reference TRBV19 and TRBJ2-5): DGGITQSPKYLFRKEGQNVTLSCEQNLNHDAMYWYRQDPGQGLRLIYYSQIVNDFQKGDIAEGYSVSREKKESFPLTVTSAQKNPTAFYLCASSPDREETQYFGPGTRLLVL.